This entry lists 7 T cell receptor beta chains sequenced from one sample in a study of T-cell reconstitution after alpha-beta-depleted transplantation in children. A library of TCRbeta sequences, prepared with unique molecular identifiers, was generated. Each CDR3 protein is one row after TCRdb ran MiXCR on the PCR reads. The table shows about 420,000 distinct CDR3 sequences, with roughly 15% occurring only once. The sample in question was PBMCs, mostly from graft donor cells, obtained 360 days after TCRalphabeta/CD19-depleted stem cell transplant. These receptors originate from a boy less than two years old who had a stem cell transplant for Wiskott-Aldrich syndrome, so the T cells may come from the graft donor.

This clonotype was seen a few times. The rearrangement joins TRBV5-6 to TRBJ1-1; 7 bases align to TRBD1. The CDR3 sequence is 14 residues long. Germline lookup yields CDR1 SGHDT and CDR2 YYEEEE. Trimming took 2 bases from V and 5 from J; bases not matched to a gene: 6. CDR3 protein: CASSFMTGLTEAFF. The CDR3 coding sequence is TGTGCCAGCAGCTTTATGACAGGGTTAACTGAAGCTTTCTTT.

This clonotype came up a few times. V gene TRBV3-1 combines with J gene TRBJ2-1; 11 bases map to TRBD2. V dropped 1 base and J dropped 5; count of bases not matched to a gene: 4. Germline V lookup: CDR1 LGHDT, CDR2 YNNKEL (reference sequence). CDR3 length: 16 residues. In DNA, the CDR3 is TGTGCCAGCAGCCAAGGCCTAGCGGGGGGTCACAATGAGCAGTTCTTC. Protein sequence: CASSQGLAGGHNEQFF.

CDR3 nucleotide sequence: TGTGCCAGCAGCTTAGGAGGTCTAGTGACAGATACGCAGTATTTT. Protein sequence: CASSLGGLVTDTQYF. The rearrangement links TRBV7-9 to TRBJ2-3; D not resolved. CDR3 length equals 15 residues. V gave up 1 base and J gave up 3 bases, with 11 bases separating them. Per the germline V gene, CDR1 is SEHNR and CDR2 is FQNEAQ (reference sequence).

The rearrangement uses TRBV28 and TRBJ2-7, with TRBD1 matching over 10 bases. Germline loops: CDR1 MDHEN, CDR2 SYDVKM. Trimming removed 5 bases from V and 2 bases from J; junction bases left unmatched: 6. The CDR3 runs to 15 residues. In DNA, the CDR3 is TGTGCCAGCAGTCCCCCCGGGACAGGGGCCTACGAGCAGTACTTC. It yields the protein CASSPPGTGAYEQYF.

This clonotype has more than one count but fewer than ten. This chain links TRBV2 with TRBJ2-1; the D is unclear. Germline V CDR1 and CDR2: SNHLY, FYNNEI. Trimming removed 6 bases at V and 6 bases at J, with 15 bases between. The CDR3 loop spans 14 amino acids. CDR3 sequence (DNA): TGTGCCAGCAGAAGCGATGCCCCGACCAATGAGCAGTTCTTC. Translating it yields CASRSDAPTNEQFF.

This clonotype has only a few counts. CDR3 nucleotides: TGTGCCATCAGTAGAACAGGGGTGAACACTGAAGCTTTCTTT. Its protein product is CAISRTGVNTEAFF. This sequence joins TRBV10-3 and TRBJ1-1; 7 positions match TRBD1. Germline V gene sequence: CDR1 ENHRY, CDR2 SYGVKD. The CDR3 is 14 amino acids. The V segment lost 5 bases and the J segment 0 bases; nucleotides outside the gene matches: 3.

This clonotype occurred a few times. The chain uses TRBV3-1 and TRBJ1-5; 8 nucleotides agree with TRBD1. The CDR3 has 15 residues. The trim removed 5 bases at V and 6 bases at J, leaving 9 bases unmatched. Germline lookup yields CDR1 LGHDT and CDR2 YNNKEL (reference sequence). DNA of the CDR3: TGTGCCAGCAGCAAAACAGGGGGAGGTGGTCAGCCCCAGCATTTT. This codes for CASSKTGGGGQPQHF.